This is a list of T cell receptor beta chains from one sample in a study of CDR3 diversity in severe acne. TCRdb fed the PCR reads into MiXCR, producing one record per CDR3 protein. This repertoire shows about 84,000 distinct CDR3 sequences, 45% to 65% found once; its top ten account for roughly an eighth. The sequencing sample was made of blood. Source of these receptors: a male donor in good health, without acne. The CDR3 runs from the conserved cysteine through the conserved F or W. D genes are given only for firm matches. Clone size is not always given. Where it is, it says once, few, many or a class for expanded clones.

j_call | d_call | clone_size | v_call | cdr3_length | cdr3_nt | cdr3_aa
TRBJ1-5 | . | . | TRBV7-2 | 14 | TGTGCCAGCAGCAGCCAGAGGGGACGTCAGCCCCAGCATTTT | CASSSQRGRQPQHF
TRBJ2-5 | TRBD1 | . | TRBV2 | 18 | TGTGCCAGCAGTCAAAATCCGGGACAGGGTAATAGATACGAGACCCAGTACTTC | CASSQNPGQGNRYETQYF
TRBJ1-1 | . | many | TRBV9 | 13 | TGTGCCAGCAGCGTAATTGCGAACACTGAAGCTTTCTTT | CASSVIANTEAFF
TRBJ2-4 | . | many | TRBV28 | 15 | TGTGCCAGCAGCCAATCGACTTTAGCCAAAAACATTCAGTACTTC | CASSQSTLAKNIQYF
TRBJ2-2 | TRBD2 | . | TRBV6-5 | 15 | TGTGCCAGCAGGGGCAGCGGGAAAGGGATCGGGGAGCTGTTTTTT | CASRGSGKGIGELFF
TRBJ1-4 | . | many | TRBV25-1 | 15 | TGTGCCAGCAGTGAAATGGGGGCCTTGGATGAAAAACTGTTTTTT | CASSEMGALDEKLFF
TRBJ2-2 | . | . | TRBV9 | 14 | TGTGCCAGCAGCGTAACCCTAGCTCCCGGGGAGCTGTTTTTT | CASSVTLAPGELFF
TRBJ1-1 | TRBD1 | . | TRBV2 | 15 | TGTGCCACCAGTGATTCCGGGACAGCTAACACTGAAGCTTTCTTT | CATSDSGTANTEAFF
TRBJ1-4 | . | . | TRBV7-2 | 15 | TGTGCCAGCAGCCGACAGGTGGGGCCTGGGGAAAAACTGTTTTTT | CASSRQVGPGEKLFF
TRBJ2-5 | . | few | TRBV20-1 | 11 | TGCAGTGCTGCCCCGAGGGAGACCCAGTACTTC | CSAAPRETQYF
TRBJ1-4 | . | many | TRBV5-5 | 16 | TGTGCCAGCAGCTTCCTTTTGGACAGTCGGAATGAAAAACTGTTTTTT | CASSFLLDSRNEKLFF
TRBJ2-1 | TRBD1 | . | TRBV5-6 | 16 | TGTGCCAGCAGCTTTGGGGACAGGGGCGCCTACAATGAGCAGTTCTTC | CASSFGDRGAYNEQFF
TRBJ1-6 | . | . | TRBV7-2 | 14 | TGTGCCAGCAGCGCCGTGGCCCTGGATTCACCCCTCCACTTT | CASSAVALDSPLHF
TRBJ1-2 | TRBD1 | . | TRBV12-3/TRBV12-4 | 16 | TGTGCCAGCAGGCCCCGGGACAGGGTAACTGGCTATGGCTACACCTTC | CASRPRDRVTGYGYTF
TRBJ1-2 | . | few | TRBV2 | 11 | TGTGCCAGCATCGAACGGGGGGGCTACACCTTC | CASIERGGYTF
TRBJ2-3 | TRBD2 | many | TRBV7-9 | 16 | TGTGCCAGCACCGCTTTAAGGTTCGGGGGGACAGATACGCAGTATTTT | CASTALRFGGTDTQYF
TRBJ2-1 | TRBD1 | . | TRBV11-2 | 16 | TGTGCCAGCAGCATTAGGGACAGGTACAAACGCAATGAGCAGTTCTTC | CASSIRDRYKRNEQFF
TRBJ1-5 | TRBD1 | . | TRBV6-5 | 16 | TGTGCCAGCAGTTACAGACAGGGGGCGGGCAATCAGCCTCAGCATTTT | CASSYRQGAGNQPQHF
TRBJ1-2 | . | few | TRBV5-1 | 13 | TGTGCCAGCAGCTTAAGGAGTCCCCATGGCTACACCTTC | CASSLRSPHGYTF
TRBJ1-3 | . | . | TRBV11-2 | 17 | TGTGCCAGCAGCTTAGTGGGGGGGCCGAACTCTGGAAACACCATATATTTT | CASSLVGGPNSGNTIYF
TRBJ1-5 | . | . | TRBV2 | 14 | TGTGCCAGCACTGAACGGAATAGCAATCAGCCCCAGCATTTT | CASTERNSNQPQHF
TRBJ1-1 | . | . | TRBV20-1 | 11 | TGCAGTGAAAGCAGGAACACTGAAGCTTTCTTT | CSESRNTEAFF
TRBJ1-2 | . | many | TRBV27 | 15 | TGTGCCAGCAGTGCTGCAGGGTGGGGGCTCTATGGCTACACCTTC | CASSAAGWGLYGYTF
TRBJ1-1 | . | . | TRBV27 | 13 | TGTGCCAGCAGCCAACGGGGTGCCACTGAAGCTTTCTTT | CASSQRGATEAFF
TRBJ1-1 | TRBD1 | once | TRBV24-1 | 15 | TGTGCCACCAGTGATTCCGGGACAGGGGGTATTGAAGCTTTCTTT | CATSDSGTGGIEAFF
TRBJ1-4 | . | once | TRBV24-1 | 14 | TGTGCCACCAGTTGGGGGGGTACTAATGAAAAACTGTTTTTT | CATSWGGTNEKLFF
TRBJ1-1 | TRBD1 | . | TRBV20-1 | 14 | TGCAGTACTCTCGGACAGGGGCGGTGGACTGAAGCTTTCTTT | CSTLGQGRWTEAFF
TRBJ2-2 | . | once | TRBV7-9 | 14 | TGTGCCAGCAGCCCCGTCAGGGACACCGGGGAGCTGTTTTTT | CASSPVRDTGELFF